This T cell receptor beta chain was found in a study of T cell repertoires in cytomegalovirus infection. Across the study: In public TCR beta signatures, there were indications of both CMV infection and matching HLA type. Study outcomes and limitations: Ex vivo responses were dominated by HLA-C-restricted CMV-specific TCR beta clonotypes.

The table lists this clonotype with many counts. Its antigen is currently unknown. Between the trimmed V and J ends, which lost 2 bases and 8 bases, there was a span of 16 bases. In germline, CDR1 is SGHVS, CDR2 FQNEAQ. The CDR3 is 15 amino acids. Each CDR3 protein gets one entry after TCRdb re-called the reads with MiXCR. The top ten hold roughly 20% of the sample, which has 200,000 to 250,000 distinct CDR3 sequences, 20% to 25% seen once. The chain carries TRBV7-8 and TRBJ2-1, with D tentatively TRBD2 (5 bases). What was sequenced was CD8+ T cells from PBMCs. The receptor was isolated from a human donor in good health (CMV status not recorded). Some clones in this sample may be carry-over from other donors' samples. The CDR3 protein is CASSLSLIEEDEQFF. The CDR3 DNA is TGTGCCAGCAGCTTAAGCCTTATAGAGGAGGATGAGCAGTTCTTC. The full variable domain, in which reference TRBV7-8 and TRBJ2-1 provide the parts outside the CDR3, is GAGVSQSPRYKVAKRGQDVALRCDPISGHVSLFWYQQALGQGPEFLTYFQNEAQLDKSGLPSDRFFAERPEGSVSTLKIQRTQQEDSAVYLCASSLSLIEEDEQFFGPGTRLTVL.